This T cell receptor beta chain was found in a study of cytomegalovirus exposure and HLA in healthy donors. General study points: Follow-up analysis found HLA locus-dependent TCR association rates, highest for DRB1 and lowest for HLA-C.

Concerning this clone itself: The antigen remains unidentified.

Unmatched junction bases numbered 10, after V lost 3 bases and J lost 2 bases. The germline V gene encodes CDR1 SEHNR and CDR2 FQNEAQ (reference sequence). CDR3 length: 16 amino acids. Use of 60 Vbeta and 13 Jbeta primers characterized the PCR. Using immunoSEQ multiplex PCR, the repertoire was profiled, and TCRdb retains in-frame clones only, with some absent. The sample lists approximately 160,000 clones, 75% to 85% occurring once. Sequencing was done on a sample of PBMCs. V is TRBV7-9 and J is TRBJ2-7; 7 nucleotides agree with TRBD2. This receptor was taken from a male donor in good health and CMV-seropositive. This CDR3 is CASSFGLADPTYEQYF. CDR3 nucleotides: TGTGCCAGCAGCTTCGGCCTAGCGGACCCTACCTACGAGCAGTACTTC.